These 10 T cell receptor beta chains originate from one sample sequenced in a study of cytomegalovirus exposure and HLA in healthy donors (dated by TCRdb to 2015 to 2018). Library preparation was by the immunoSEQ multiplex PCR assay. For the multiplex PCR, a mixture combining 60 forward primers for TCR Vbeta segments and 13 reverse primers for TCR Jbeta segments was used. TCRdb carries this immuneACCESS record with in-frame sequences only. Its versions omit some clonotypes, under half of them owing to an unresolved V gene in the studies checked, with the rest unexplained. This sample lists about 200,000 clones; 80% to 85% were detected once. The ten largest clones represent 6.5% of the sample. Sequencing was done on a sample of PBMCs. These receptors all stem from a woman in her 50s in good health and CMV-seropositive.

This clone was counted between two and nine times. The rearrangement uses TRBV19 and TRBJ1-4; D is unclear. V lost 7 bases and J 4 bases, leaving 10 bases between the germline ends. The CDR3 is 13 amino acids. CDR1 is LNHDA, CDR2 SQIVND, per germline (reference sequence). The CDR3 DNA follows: TGTGCCAGTAAAGCGGGGTTTAATGAAAAACTGTTTTTT. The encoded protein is CASKAGFNEKLFF.

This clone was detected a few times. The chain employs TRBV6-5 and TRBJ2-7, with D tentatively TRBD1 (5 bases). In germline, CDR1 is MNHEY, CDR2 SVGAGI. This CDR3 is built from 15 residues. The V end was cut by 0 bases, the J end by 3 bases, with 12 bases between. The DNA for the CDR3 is TGTGCCAGCAGTTACTCCCCCAGGGCCCTCTACGAGCAGTACTTC. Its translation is CASSYSPRALYEQYF.

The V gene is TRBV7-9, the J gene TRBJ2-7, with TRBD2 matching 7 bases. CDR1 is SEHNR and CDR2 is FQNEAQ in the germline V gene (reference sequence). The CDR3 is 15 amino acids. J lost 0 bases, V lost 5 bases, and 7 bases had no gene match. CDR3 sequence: CASSPTGGPSYEQYF. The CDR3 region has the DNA TGTGCCAGCAGCCCGACGGGGGGACCCTCCTACGAGCAGTACTTC.

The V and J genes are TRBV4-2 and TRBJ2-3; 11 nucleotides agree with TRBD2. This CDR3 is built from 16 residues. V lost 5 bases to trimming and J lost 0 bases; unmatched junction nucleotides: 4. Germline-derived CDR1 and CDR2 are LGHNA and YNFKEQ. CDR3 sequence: CASSYGTSGSTDTQYF. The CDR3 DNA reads TGTGCCAGCAGCTATGGGACTAGCGGCAGCACAGATACGCAGTATTTT.

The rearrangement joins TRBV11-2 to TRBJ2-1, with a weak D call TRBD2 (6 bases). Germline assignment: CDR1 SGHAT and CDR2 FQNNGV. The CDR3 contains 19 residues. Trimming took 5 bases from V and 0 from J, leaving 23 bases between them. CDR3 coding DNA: TGTGCCAGCAGCATTAGTCCGGATCTAGCGCTGAGCTCCTACAATGAGCAGTTCTTC. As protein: CASSISPDLALSSYNEQFF.

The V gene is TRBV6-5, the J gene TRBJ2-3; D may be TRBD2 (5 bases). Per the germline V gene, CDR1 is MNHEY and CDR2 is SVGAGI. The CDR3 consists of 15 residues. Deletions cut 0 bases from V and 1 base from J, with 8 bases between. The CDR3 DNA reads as TGTGCCAGCAGTTACTCGAGGGTCGGCACAGATACGCAGTATTTT. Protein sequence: CASSYSRVGTDTQYF.

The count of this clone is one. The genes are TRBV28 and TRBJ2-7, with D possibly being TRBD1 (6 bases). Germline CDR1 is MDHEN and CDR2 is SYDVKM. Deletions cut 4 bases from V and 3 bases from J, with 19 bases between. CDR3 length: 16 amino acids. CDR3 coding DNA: TGTGCCAGCAGTTCCCCCCGAACAGGGTTCCGCTACGAGCAGTACTTC. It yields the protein CASSSPRTGFRYEQYF. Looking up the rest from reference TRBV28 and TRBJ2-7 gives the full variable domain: DVKVTQSSRYLVKRTGEKVFLECVQDMDHENMFWYRQDPGLGLRLIYFSYDVKMKEKGDIPEGYSVSREKKERFSLILESASTNQTSMYLCASSSPRTGFRYEQYFGPGTRLTVT.

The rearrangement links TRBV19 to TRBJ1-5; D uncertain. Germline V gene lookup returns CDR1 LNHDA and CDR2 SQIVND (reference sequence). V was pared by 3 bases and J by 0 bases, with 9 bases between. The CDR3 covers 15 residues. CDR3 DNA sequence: TGTGCCAGTAGTATTGAGGGAGCTAGCAATCAGCCCCAGCATTTT. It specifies CASSIEGASNQPQHF.

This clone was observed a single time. The CDR3 region has the DNA TGTGCCAGCTCGGCACAAGAGACCCAGTACTTC. This encodes CASSAQETQYF. V gene TRBV18 combines with J gene TRBJ2-5; D is undetermined. From germline, CDR1 is KGHSH and CDR2 LQKENI. V was trimmed by 6 bases and J by 2 bases, leaving 4 bases between them. The length of the CDR3 is 11 residues.

The CDR3 DNA is TGTGCCAGCAGTTCCGGGACCGGGAGGTCTGAAGCTTTCTTT. Protein sequence: CASSSGTGRSEAFF. This rearrangement joins TRBV6-6 to TRBJ1-1, with D possibly being TRBD1 (5 bases). Per the germline V gene, CDR1 is MNHNY and CDR2 is SVGAGI (reference sequence). The CDR3 loop spans 14 amino acids. Trimming pared 4 bases from V and 6 bases from J, leaving 15 bases between.